This TCR beta chain is drawn from a study of vaccination and CD4 T cells after COVID-19 (dated 2022 in TCRdb). For context, the study as a whole: Every convalescent patient had a positive nasal swab PCR test for SARS-CoV-2, with mild disease in nine patients and severe disease in one. In the convalescent cohort there were six males and four females, among whom were two Hispanic individuals, seven Caucasians, two Asians and one multiracial person. Participants got two doses of the Pfizer-BioNTech BNT162b2 vaccine (n=8) or two doses of the Moderna mRNA-1273 vaccine (n=2). Post-COVID blood samples from convalescent patients were collected a median of approximately 93 days after diagnosis, with a range of about 35 to 161 days. Post-vaccine blood samples were taken a median of about 70 days after the second vaccine dose, with a range of 14 to 241 days. A few convalescent patients were sampled both early after vaccination (day 14) and late after vaccination (days 161 to 241). The spike-specific CD4+ TCR repertoire was compared before and after mRNA vaccination in under 11 COVID-19 convalescent patients and a few infection-naive healthy vaccine recipients. Overall study results and their limits: Among the post-vaccine SARS-CoV-2-reactive clones in convalescent patients, a median roughly 85% showed up only after vaccination, which suggests vaccine-specific priming. Of the vaccine-specific clones found in convalescent patients, nearly all (304 of 307) were mono-reactive for SARS-CoV-2 spike instead of being cross-reactive with common cold coronaviruses. The median number of SARS-CoV-2-reactive clonotypes rose from approximately 20 after infection to approximately 41 after vaccination, but the change was not significant. Only a relatively small number of convalescent patients were included in the study, and early timepoints following natural infection were not analyzed.

As for this clonotype: The clone's antigen remains unknown. It has no much larger one-base neighbor in the sample; base qualities were not kept.

This specimen's time point label, per the study, means: late sampling 161 to 241 days after vaccination in three convalescent patients. The convalescent patients' positive SARS-CoV-2 PCR tests fell between March and December 2020, which was before the Alpha, Beta and Delta variants emerged in the United States. PBMCs were separated from whole blood using Ficoll-Paque Plus gradient centrifugation and then either used fresh or cryopreserved at -140C. The library was produced with PCR. The sequencer listed for this sample is Illumina iSeq 100. On the study's bioinformatics: Non-productive sequences were filtered out, and CDR3s that did not start with C, did not end with F or W, or were shorter than 7 amino acids were discarded. Levenshtein distances (stringdist) and unrooted phylogenetic trees (ape) in R version 3.6.1 were used to assess CDR3 homology. The public reads were quality trimmed at Q25 with fastp and then assembled into clones with MiXCR by TCRdb, keeping productive beta chains. Each record represents a unique CDR3 protein, reported with the most common genes and DNA among its rows. TCRdb's processing, not the authors' own work, is the source of the V and J calls. Recorded for this sample are some 29,000 distinct CDR3 sequences; under 65% of them occurred a single time. In total, the top ten clones hold roughly 5.5% of the sample.

The sequence was collected from a human donor who had recovered from COVID-19. The sample consisted of CD4+ T cells from blood, taken about 7 months after SARS-CoV-2 vaccination.

The CDR3: CAISPPGSNTEAFF. In nucleotide form, the sequence is TGTGCCATCTCTCCCCCGGGGTCGAACACTGAAGCTTTCTTT. The rearranged chain carries TRBV10-3 and TRBJ1-1, with an unclear D gene assignment. The V end loses 8 bases and the J end loses 1 base, and a stretch of 14 bases separates them. CDR1 and CDR2 were assigned from the germline V gene as ENHRY and SYGVKD. The CDR3 covers 14 residues, taking in both the cysteine and the phenylalanine. Only the CDR3 part of the read is kept: 42 bases, read in frame from the first base.